This T cell receptor (beta chain) was sequenced for a study of OX40 agonist ivuxolimab in advanced cancers. Across the whole study: Treatment of patients was with ivuxolimab, an agonistic anti-OX40 (CD134) antibody.

Patients were ineligible given autoimmune disease history or systemic immunosuppression. This CDR3 has 15 amino acids. V lost 5 bases and J 2 bases, leaving 13 bases between the germline ends. Germline values: CDR1 LNHDA, CDR2 SQIVND (reference sequence). Generated by immunoSEQ multiplex PCR, the TCRdb table keeps only in-frame clones and is missing some. The sample lists roughly 66,000 clones, 70% to 90% seen once, with approximately 1.3% in the top ten. The sequence derives from an adult with an advanced solid tumor such as melanoma, head and neck, liver or kidney cancer. The V gene is TRBV19, the J gene TRBJ2-1; a possible D gene is TRBD2 (6 bases). The sample consisted of CD4+ or CD8+ T cells sorted from blood, taken in a trial of the OX40 agonist ivuxolimab. The CDR3 DNA sequence: TGTGCCAGTAGTCCACGGGCGGGACCCTACAATGAGCAGTTCTTC. Protein: CASSPRAGPYNEQFF.